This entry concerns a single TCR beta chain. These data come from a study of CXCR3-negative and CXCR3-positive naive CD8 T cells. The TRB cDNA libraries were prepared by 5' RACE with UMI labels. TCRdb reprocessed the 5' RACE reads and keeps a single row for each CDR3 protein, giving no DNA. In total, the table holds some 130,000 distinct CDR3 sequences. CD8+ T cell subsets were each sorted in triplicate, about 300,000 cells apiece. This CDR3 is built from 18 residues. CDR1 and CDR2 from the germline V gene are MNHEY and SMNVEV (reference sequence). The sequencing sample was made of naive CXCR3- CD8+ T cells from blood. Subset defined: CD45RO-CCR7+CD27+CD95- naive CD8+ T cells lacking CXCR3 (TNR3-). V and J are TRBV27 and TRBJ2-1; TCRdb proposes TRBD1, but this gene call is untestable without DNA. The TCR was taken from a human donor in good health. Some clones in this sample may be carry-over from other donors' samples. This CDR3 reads CASSLAPGALGTYNEQFF.